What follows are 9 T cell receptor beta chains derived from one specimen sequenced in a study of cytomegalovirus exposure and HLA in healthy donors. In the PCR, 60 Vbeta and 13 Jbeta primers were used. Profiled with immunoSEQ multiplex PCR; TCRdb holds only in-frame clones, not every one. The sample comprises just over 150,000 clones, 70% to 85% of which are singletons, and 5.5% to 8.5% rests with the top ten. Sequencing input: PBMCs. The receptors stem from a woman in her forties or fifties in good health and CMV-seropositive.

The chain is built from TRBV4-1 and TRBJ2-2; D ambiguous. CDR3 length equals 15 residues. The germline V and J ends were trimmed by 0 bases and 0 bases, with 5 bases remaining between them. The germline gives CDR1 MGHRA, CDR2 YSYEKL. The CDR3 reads CASSQEATNTGELFF. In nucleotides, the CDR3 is TGCGCCAGCAGCCAAGAGGCAACGAACACCGGGGAGCTGTTTTTT.

The CDR3 nucleotides are TGTGCCAGCAGTTACGGAAATAAGGCCGGGGAGCAGTTCTTC. Translation gives CASSYGNKAGEQFF. V usage is TRBV6-5 and J usage is TRBJ2-1, with D uncertain. V was shortened by 2 bases and J by 10 bases, with 15 bases between the two germline ends. The CDR3 is 14 amino acids. CDR1 is MNHEY and CDR2 is SVGAGI in the germline V gene.

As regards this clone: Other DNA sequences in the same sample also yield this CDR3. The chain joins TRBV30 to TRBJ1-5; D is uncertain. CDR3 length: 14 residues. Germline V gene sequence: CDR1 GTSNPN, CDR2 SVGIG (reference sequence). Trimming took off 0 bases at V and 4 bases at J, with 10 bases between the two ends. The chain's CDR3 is CAWSVPGGNQPQHF. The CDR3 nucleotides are TGTGCCTGGAGTGTGCCAGGAGGAAATCAGCCCCAGCATTTT.

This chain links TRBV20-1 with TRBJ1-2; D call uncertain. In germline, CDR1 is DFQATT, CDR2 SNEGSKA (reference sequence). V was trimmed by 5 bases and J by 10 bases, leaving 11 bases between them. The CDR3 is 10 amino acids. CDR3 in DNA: TGCAGTGCTCCAACAGATTCCTACACCTTC. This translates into CSAPTDSYTF.

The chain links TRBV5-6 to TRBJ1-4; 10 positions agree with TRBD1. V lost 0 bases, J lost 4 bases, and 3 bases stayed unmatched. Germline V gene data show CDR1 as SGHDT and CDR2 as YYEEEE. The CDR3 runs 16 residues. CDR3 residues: CASSLGTGGGNEKLFF. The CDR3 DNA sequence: TGTGCCAGCAGCTTGGGGACAGGGGGAGGTAATGAAAAACTGTTTTTT.

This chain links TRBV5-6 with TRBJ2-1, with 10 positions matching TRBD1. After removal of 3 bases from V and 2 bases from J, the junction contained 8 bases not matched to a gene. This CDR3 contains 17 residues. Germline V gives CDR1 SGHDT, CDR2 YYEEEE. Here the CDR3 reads CASSSGGGQGPYNEQFF. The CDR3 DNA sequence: TGTGCCAGCAGCTCAGGGGGGGGACAGGGGCCCTACAATGAGCAGTTCTTC.

The DNA of the CDR3 is TGTGCCAGCAGCGCGTCTTACTCCCCCTACGAGCAGTACTTC. Translated, it gives CASSASYSPYEQYF. The V call is TRBV11-2, the J call TRBJ2-7; D is unclear. CDR3 length equals 14 residues. Trimming left V 5 bases short and J 2 bases short, with 13 bases between. Per germline, CDR1 SGHAT and CDR2 FQNNGV.

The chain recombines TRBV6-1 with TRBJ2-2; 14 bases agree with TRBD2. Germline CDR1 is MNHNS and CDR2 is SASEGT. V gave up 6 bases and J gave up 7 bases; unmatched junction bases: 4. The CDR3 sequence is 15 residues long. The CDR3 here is CASRGLAGGIGELFF. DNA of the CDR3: TGTGCCAGCAGAGGACTAGCGGGGGGTATCGGGGAGCTGTTTTTT.

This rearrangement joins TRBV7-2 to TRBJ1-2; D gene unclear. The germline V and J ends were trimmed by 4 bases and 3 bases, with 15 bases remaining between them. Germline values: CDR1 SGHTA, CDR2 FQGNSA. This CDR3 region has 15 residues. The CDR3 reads CASSSWEGLDYGYTF. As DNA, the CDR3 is TGTGCCAGCAGCTCCTGGGAGGGTTTGGACTATGGCTACACCTTC.